This T cell receptor beta chain emerged from a study of shared clonotypes between healthy human individuals. Study observations and caveats: In four donors, around 5% of naive CD4 clonotypes appeared in common. Sorted-subset samples were not fully sequenced, rarefaction indicated.

The protocol was immunoSEQ multiplex PCR, while the TCRdb copy is restricted to in-frame clones and leaves out a portion. The sample records some 500,000 clones, about 95% being singletons. Germline values: CDR1 SGHRS, CDR2 YFSETQ. This CDR3 is built from 15 residues. V was clipped by 0 bases and J by 2 bases, with 8 bases between them. Note on this clone: No antigen is known for it.

Everyone who donated was a Caucasian adult who lived in Nashville, Tennessee. Sequencing input: naive CD4+ T cells sorted from blood. The subset here: CD45RA+ positively selected. This TCR derives from a woman in her twenties or thirties in good health. The chain recombines TRBV5-1 with TRBJ2-2; D not resolved. The CDR3: CASSLGWGNTGELFF. In nucleotides, the CDR3 is TGCGCCAGCAGCTTGGGGTGGGGAAACACCGGGGAGCTGTTTTTT.